The 5 T cell receptor beta chains below come from one sample, sequenced in a study of blood T cell repertoires in COVID-19. Profiling relied on immunoSEQ multiplex PCR, and the TCRdb table lists in-frame clones only, not all of them. The profile shows about 300,000 clones, 80% to 90% of them singletons. Sequenced material: peripheral blood. Every receptor here comes from a woman in her fifties or sixties with COVID-19, enrolled during active disease.

V gene TRBV5-1 combines with J gene TRBJ2-3, with D possibly matching TRBD2 (5 bases). Looked up from germline, CDR1 is SGHRS and CDR2 is YFSETQ. The CDR3 runs 18 residues. V lost 0 bases and J lost 3, with 20 bases in between. CDR3 nucleotides: TGCGCCAGCAGCTTGGCCCCCCGGCGTCCGGGGTATACAGATACGCAGTATTTT. Its translation is CASSLAPRRPGYTDTQYF.

J is TRBJ1-2 and V is TRBV12-5; D unresolved. The CDR3 is made up of 13 amino acids. Trimming shortened V by 2 bases and J by 13 bases, and 17 bases separated the two germline ends. Germline V CDR1 and CDR2: LGHNT, FRNRAP. CDR3 sequence (DNA): TGTGCTAGTGGTTTGCCATCTCCGGAGGGCCTCACCTTC. Protein product: CASGLPSPEGLTF. The full variable domain, with the rest looked up from reference TRBV12-5 and TRBJ1-2, is DARVTQTPRHKVTEMGQEVTMRCQPILGHNTVFWYRQTMMQGLELLAYFRNRAPLDDSGMPKDRFSAEMPDATLATLKIQPSEPRDSAVYFCASGLPSPEGLTFGSGTRLTVV.

The V call is TRBV19, the J call TRBJ1-2; 9 nucleotides align to TRBD1. Germline V gene data show CDR1 as LNHDA and CDR2 as SQIVND (reference sequence). The J segment lost 6 bases and the V segment lost 3 bases, leaving 2 bases of the junction unmatched. The CDR3 is made up of 13 amino acids. The CDR3 reads CASSMGTGHGYTF. For the CDR3, the DNA is TGTGCCAGTAGTATGGGGACAGGGCATGGCTACACCTTC.

The V gene is TRBV7-9, the J gene TRBJ2-2, with 8 bases matching TRBD2. Germline trimming cut 4 bases from V and 1 base from J; bases unmatched to any gene: 14. In germline, CDR1 is SEHNR, CDR2 FQNEAQ (reference sequence). There are 19 residues in the CDR3. The CDR3 loop is CASSSQNLRTSLNTGELFF. As DNA, the CDR3 is TGTGCCAGCAGCTCACAAAACCTTCGGACTAGCCTGAACACCGGGGAGCTGTTTTTT.

The chain recombines TRBV6-5 with TRBJ1-4; D gene unclear. This CDR3 spans 13 amino acids. The germline V and J ends were trimmed by 2 bases and 8 bases, with 9 bases remaining between them. In germline, CDR1 is MNHEY, CDR2 SVGAGI. Written as DNA, the CDR3 is TGTGCCAGCAGTTACCGAGGGTGGGAAAAACTGTTTTTT. Its translation is CASSYRGWEKLFF.